The clone carrying this TCR beta chain was counted between two and nine times. Its matching antigen is unknown. This record belongs to a study of regulatory T cells in long-lasting Graves disease. Stated time point: newly diagnosed GD, antithyroid drugs for less than 3 months. RNA extracted from PBMCs served as the sequencing template. V lost 4 bases and J 2 bases, leaving 12 bases between the germline ends. The CDR3 is 15 amino acids. Study-wide findings and caveats: The study found lower TCR diversity in persistent Graves' patients than in newly diagnosed ones. Sampling was limited to peripheral blood rather than thyroid tissue.

TCR beta libraries were built with iRepertoire HTBI primers and Arm-PCR of CDR3 regions. Authors' data handling: Sequenced samples collectively carried 60 to 75 TRBV and some 15 TRBJ segments. TCRdb reprocessed the multiplex PCR reads via MiXCR and lists one record per CDR3 protein. The V and J calls, along with clone size, are taken from TCRdb and not from the paper's own processing. The sample consists of over 450,000 distinct CDR3 sequences, 12% of them appearing once. These data were also reused for a study on T cells in Graves' hyperthyroidism and ophthalmopathy.

Specimen: peripheral blood mononuclear cells (PBMCs), collected at new diagnosis, from a patient treated with antithyroid drugs. The chain recombines TRBV12-3 or TRBV12-4 with TRBJ1-5; no definite D call. The clonotype originates from a woman between 25 and 40 years old with Graves disease. CDR3 in DNA: TGTGCCAGCAGTTATTCACATTCGGGCAATCAGCCCCAGCATTTT. This gives the protein CASSYSHSGNQPQHF.